This T cell receptor beta chain appears in the sequencing data of a study of blood T cells in healthy people across ages. Whole-study findings and limits: PBMC samples, being unsorted, prevented any conclusive comparison of naive and antigen-experienced cells.

Through a sample-barcoded 5' primer and a J-beta primer mix, a second PCR was run for roughly 7 to 12 cycles. A template-switch adaptor with 12 random nucleotides tagged each cDNA molecule. The yield of each sample was at least 2.5 million CDR3-containing paired-end reads. TCRdb re-derived calls from the 5' RACE reads in MiXCR, one entry per CDR3 protein. The sample lists nearly 800,000 distinct CDR3 sequences; roughly three fifths were seen once. As concerns this clonotype: Its target is not known.

The TCR originated in a man in his forties in good health. Sequenced sample: blood.

CDR3 nucleotide sequence: TGTGCCAGCAGTCAGCTGGAGGTCACTAGCACAGATACGCAGTATTTT. Residues: CASSQLEVTSTDTQYF. The J gene is TRBJ2-3, the V gene TRBV28; D perhaps matches TRBD2 (5 bases). V was shortened by 5 bases and J by 0 bases, with 15 bases between the two germline ends. Germline CDR1 and CDR2: MDHEN and SYDVKM. The CDR3 has 16 residues. Full variable domain (missing parts from reference TRBV28 and TRBJ2-3): DVKVTQSSRYLVKRTGEKVFLECVQDMDHENMFWYRQDPGLGLRLIYFSYDVKMKEKGDIPEGYSVSREKKERFSLILESASTNQTSMYLCASSQLEVTSTDTQYFGPGTRLTVL.